This T cell receptor (beta chain) was found in a study of beta chain features in type 1 diabetes (dated by TCRdb to the late 2010s). Concerning the study at large: Mean age, gender distribution, total cell number and subset yield were not different between patients and healthy donors. A total of 85 million to 140 million sorted cells were examined across all samples, and a strong correlation was observed between cell number per subset and RNA yield. Whereas all 30 or so donors provided naive and central memory subsets, regulatory and stem cell-like memory subsets were isolated from just 8 patients and about eight healthy donors. In the study, recently diagnosed type 1 diabetes patients and matched healthy donors were compared on the TCRB repertoires of their sorted circulating CD4+ T cell subsets. General conclusions and limits of the study: The naive, central memory and regulatory TCRB repertoires appeared to resemble one another more closely among patients than among healthy donors. Shorter templates might be favored by PCR, yet because patient and control samples were amplified and corrected together, any such skew would affect both groups equally. Fewer insertions and more nucleotide deletions at VDJ recombination sites were observed in patients with type 1 diabetes, implying thymic rearrangement abnormalities. In all four CD4+ subsets, TCRB CDR3 length was moderately but significantly shorter in type 1 diabetes patients. HLA sub-analyses involved small numbers of individuals, so any influence of HLA type on TCRB rearrangement remained unresolved. Because cDNA rather than genomic DNA was sequenced, highly expressing activated cells could have been over-represented, although no difference in activation and CD3 levels was found between groups.

As for this clone: The clone's antigen remains unknown. Nothing much larger sits one base from this clone, and base qualities are not available.

Each donor gave one peripheral blood draw, roughly 120 mL on average, collected into heparinised tubes. Using a panel that included CD45RO, CCR7, CD25, CD127, CD95 and CD27, naive, central memory, regulatory and stem cell-like memory CD4+ T cells were sorted on a BD FACSAria II. All sorted populations exceeded 95% purity. PBMCs were separated immediately by Lymphoprep density gradient centrifugation and were stained directly, without being cultured. To minimize batch effects, samples were stained and sorted in pairs, one healthy donor with one patient per experiment. For CDR1 and CDR2, the germline V gene lists SGDLS and YYNGEE. V sheds 0 bases and J sheds 5 bases, leaving 17 bases between their ends. From its cysteine to its phenylalanine, the CDR3 spans 16 amino acids. The DNA shown is the 48-base CDR3, in frame from base 1. All of the isolated RNA was reverse transcribed with the High Capacity cDNA Reverse Transcription Kit, so expressed TCRB transcripts were sequenced. Deep immunoSEQ sequencing was performed on naive, central memory and regulatory T cell samples, with an average of roughly 4 million total reads per sample. After sorted cells were lysed in RLT buffer, RNA was extracted with DNase-treated RNeasy Micro or Mini kits, with the choice depending on cell number. To prevent cross-contamination, each cell subset was processed individually, whereas patient and healthy donor samples were processed jointly. Using the immunoSEQ multiplex PCR, TCRB sequences were amplified from cDNA into 87-bp fragments spanning the CDR3 region. Sequencing of the amplicons was done on the Illumina HiSeq platform. The published analysis was carried out like this. PCR bias was computationally corrected using synthetic template baselines, reads within Hamming distance 2 were collapsed, and singletons that could not be merged were discarded. Reads were aligned against IMGT to assign V, D and J genes, CDR3 length and insertions or deletions at six rearrangement sites. Within each subset, clonotype counts were normalized to sorted cell number, after which true diversity and Gini coefficients were computed with the tcR R package. The overlap coefficient, calculated on TCRB nucleotide sequences, was used to quantify repertoire sharing. As a proxy for the pre-selection repertoire, out-of-frame TCRB sequences from naive cells were analyzed. TCRdb's version of the immuneACCESS table is confined to in-frame rearrangements and falls short of the full clone set. An unresolved V gene accounts for under half of the shortfall where checked; the remainder is of unknown origin. From that table come the V and J calls and clone size; the DNA was used to work out D and trimming. The sample table contains around 240,000 clones; only one count was recorded for over 9.5% of them. Together, the top ten hold 0.034% of the sample.

Recombination linked TRBV9 to TRBJ1-1, with TRBD1 perhaps the D gene, on 6 matching bases. Sequenced: naive CD4+ T cells from blood. In the paper's terms, the cell subset or site label means: true naive CD4+ T cells. The TCR originated in a woman aged 18-29 years in good health. The DNA sequence is TGTGCCAGCAGCGTAGGCGGAGGGGGGGTAGGGACTGAAGCTTTCTTT. Translated, this is CASSVGGGGVGTEAFF.